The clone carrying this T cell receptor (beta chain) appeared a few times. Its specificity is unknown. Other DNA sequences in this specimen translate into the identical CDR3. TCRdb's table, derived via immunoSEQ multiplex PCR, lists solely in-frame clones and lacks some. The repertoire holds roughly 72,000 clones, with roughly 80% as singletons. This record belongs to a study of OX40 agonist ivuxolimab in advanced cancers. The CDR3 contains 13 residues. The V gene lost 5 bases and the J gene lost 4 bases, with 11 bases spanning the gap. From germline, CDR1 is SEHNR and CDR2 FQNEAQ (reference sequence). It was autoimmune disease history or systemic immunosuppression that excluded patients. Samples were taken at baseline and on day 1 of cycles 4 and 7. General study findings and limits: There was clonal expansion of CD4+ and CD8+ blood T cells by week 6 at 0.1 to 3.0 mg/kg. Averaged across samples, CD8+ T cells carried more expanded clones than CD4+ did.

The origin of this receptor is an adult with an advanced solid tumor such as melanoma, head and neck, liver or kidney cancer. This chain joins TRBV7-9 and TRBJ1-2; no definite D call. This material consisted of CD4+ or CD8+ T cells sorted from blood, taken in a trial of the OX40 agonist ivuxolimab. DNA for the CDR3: TGTGCCAGCAGCCCCTCCCAGCTCTATGGCTACACCTTC. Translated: CASSPSQLYGYTF.